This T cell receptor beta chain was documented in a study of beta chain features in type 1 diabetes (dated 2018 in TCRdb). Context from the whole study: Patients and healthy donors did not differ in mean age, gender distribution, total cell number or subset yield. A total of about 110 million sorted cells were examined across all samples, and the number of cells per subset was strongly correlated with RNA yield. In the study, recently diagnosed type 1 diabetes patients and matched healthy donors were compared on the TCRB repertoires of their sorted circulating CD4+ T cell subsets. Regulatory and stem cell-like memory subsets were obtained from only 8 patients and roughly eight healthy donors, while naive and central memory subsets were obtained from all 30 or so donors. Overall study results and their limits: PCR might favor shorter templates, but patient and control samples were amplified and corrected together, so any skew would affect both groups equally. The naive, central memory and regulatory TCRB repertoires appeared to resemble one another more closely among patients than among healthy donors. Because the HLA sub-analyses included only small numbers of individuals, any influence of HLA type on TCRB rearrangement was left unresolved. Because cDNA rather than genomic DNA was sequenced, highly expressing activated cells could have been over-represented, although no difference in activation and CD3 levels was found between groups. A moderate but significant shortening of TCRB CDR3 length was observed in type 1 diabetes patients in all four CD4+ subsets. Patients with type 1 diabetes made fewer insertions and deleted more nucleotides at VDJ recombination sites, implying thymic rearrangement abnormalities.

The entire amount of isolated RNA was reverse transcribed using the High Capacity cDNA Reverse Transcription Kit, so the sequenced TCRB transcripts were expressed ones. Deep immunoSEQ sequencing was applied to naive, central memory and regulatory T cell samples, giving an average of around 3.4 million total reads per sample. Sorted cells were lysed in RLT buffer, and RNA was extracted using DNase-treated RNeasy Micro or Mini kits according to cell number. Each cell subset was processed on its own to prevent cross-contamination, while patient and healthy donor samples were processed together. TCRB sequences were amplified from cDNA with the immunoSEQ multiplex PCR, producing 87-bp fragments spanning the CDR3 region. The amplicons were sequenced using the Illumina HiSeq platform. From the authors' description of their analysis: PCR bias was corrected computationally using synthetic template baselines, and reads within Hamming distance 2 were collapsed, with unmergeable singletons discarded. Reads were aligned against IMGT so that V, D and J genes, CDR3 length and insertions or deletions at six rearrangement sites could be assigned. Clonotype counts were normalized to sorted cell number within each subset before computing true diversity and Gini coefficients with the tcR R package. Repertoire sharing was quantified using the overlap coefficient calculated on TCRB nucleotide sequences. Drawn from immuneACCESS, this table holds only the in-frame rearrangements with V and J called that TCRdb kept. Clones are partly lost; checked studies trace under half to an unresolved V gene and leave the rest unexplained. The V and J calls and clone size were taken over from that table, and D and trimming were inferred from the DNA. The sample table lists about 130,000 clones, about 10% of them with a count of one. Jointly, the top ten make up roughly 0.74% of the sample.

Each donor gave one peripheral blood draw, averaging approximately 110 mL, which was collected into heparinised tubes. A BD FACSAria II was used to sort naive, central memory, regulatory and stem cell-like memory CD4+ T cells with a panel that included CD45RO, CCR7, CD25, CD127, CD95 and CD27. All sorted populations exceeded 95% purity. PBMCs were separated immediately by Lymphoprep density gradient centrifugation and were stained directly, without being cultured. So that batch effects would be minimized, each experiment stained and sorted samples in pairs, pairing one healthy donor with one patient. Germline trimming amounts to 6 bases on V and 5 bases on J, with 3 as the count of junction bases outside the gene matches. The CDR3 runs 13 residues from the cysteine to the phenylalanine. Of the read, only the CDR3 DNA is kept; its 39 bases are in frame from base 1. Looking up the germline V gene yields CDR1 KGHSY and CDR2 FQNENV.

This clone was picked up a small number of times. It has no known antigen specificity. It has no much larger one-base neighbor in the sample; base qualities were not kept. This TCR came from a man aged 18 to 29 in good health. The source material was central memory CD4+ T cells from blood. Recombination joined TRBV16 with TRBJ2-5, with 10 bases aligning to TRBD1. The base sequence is TGTGCCAGCAGTTCGGACAGGGGGGAGACCCAGTACTTC. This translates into CASSSDRGETQYF.